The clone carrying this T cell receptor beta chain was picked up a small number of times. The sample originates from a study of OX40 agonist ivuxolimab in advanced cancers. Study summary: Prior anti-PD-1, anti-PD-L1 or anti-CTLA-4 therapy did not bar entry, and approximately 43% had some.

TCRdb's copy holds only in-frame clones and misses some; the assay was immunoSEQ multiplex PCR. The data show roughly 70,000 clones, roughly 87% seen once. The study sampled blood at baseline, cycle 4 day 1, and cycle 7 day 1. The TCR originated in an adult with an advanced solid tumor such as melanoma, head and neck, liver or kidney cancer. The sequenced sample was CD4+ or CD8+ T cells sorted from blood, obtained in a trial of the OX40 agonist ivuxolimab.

The CDR3 here is CASARTEAFF. The DNA of the CDR3 is TGTGCCAGCGCCCGCACTGAAGCTTTCTTT. The gene calls are TRBV28 and TRBJ1-1; the D is unclear. V shed 8 bases and J shed 4 bases, with 5 bases lying between them. The CDR3 spans 10 residues. Per germline, CDR1 MDHEN and CDR2 SYDVKM.